Listed below are T cell receptor beta chains from one sample, sequenced in a study of PD-1 blockade in mismatch repair-deficient tumors. This table comes from immunoSEQ multiplex PCR, and its TCRdb copy is limited to in-frame clones, with some not included. The table has some 120,000 clones, 86% seen once; the top ten hold roughly 13%. The starting material was peripheral blood, obtained 44 weeks after starting pembrolizumab. Every receptor here comes from an adult with mismatch repair-deficient cancer. Both conserved end residues are part of each CDR3. D genes are given only for firm matches. The listing skips clone size in some rows; elsewhere it reads once, few, many or a size class.

d_call	clone_size	v_call	j_call	cdr3_length	cdr3_nt	cdr3_aa
NA	few	TRBV29-1	TRBJ1-5	13	TGCAGCGTTGTGCAGCAGGTCGGGCAGCCCCAGCATTTT	CSVVQQVGQPQHF
TRBD1	NA	TRBV7-6	TRBJ1-3	15	TGTGCCAGCAGCTTAGGACAGGGGGCTGGAAACACCATATATTTT	CASSLGQGAGNTIYF
TRBD1	NA	TRBV6-1	TRBJ1-4	15	TGTGCCAGCAGTGAAGAAGGACAGGGGGCGGAAAAACTGTTTTTT	CASSEEGQGAEKLFF
TRBD2	NA	TRBV7-2	TRBJ2-7	14	TGTGCCAGCAGCTACTCGGCGGGAGTCTACGAGCAGTACTTC	CASSYSAGVYEQYF
TRBD2	NA	TRBV2	TRBJ2-5	14	TGTGCCAGAACTAGCGGGAGGAGTGGAGAGACCCAGTACTTC	CARTSGRSGETQYF
TRBD1	NA	TRBV11-3	TRBJ2-7	14	TGTGCCAGCAGCTGGCGGGACAGGGACAACGAGCAGTACTTC	CASSWRDRDNEQYF
TRBD2	once	TRBV7-2	TRBJ2-7	15	TGTGCCAGCAGCTTAGTTGGCGGGAGGGCCAACGAGCAGTACTTC	CASSLVGGRANEQYF
TRBD2	NA	TRBV28	TRBJ2-5	16	TGTGCCAGCAGTTTAGGCGGGAGTGGGGGCCAAGAGACCCAGTACTTC	CASSLGGSGGQETQYF
NA	NA	TRBV29-1	TRBJ2-3	13	TGCAGCGTTTTTGGAACTGCCACAGATACGCAGTATTTT	CSVFGTATDTQYF
NA	NA	TRBV28	TRBJ2-2	14	TGTGCCAGCAGTCGATTCACAGGGCCCGGGGAGCTGTTTTTT	CASSRFTGPGELFF
NA	NA	TRBV6-6	TRBJ2-7	12	TGTGCCAGCAGCCTGACCTCCCCCGAGCAGTACTTC	CASSLTSPEQYF
NA	NA	TRBV27	TRBJ2-3	16	TGTGCCAGCAGTTTAATAGGGGATCCAAGCACAGATACGCAGTATTTT	CASSLIGDPSTDTQYF
TRBD1	NA	TRBV5-4	TRBJ1-1	14	TGTGCCAGCAGCTTGGGAGCCGGGACAGCTGAAGCTTTCTTT	CASSLGAGTAEAFF
TRBD2	NA	TRBV6-4	TRBJ2-1	16	TGTGCCAGCAGTACTACACCGGGACTAGGGAGTAGTGAGCAGTTCTTC	CASSTTPGLGSSEQFF
TRBD2	NA	TRBV5-4	TRBJ2-3	20	TGTGCCAGCAGCTCACATCCGGGACTAGCGGGAGTCGACTACACAGATACGCAGTATTTT	CASSSHPGLAGVDYTDTQYF